Listed below are T cell receptor beta chains from one sample, sequenced in a study of shared clonotypes between healthy human individuals. Data came from immunoSEQ multiplex PCR; TCRdb stores just in-frame clones and leaves some out. Seen here are fewer than 550,000 clones, nearly 80% observed once, and the top ten hold about an eighth. The sample consisted of PBMCs. Source of these receptors: a woman in her forties in good health. Some clones in this sample may be carry-over from other donors' samples. Both conserved end residues are part of each CDR3. D genes are given only for firm matches. Clone size is given for some rows only: seen once, a few or many times, or a class if the clone is expanded.

v_gene	j_gene	abundance	d_gene	CDR3aa	CDR3nt
TRBV11-2	TRBJ2-3	.	.	CASSARGSGYTDTQYF	TGTGCCAGCAGCGCTAGGGGTAGCGGATACACAGATACGCAGTATTTT
TRBV27	TRBJ1-2	.	.	CASSLHHIGGREKRDYGYTF	TGTGCCAGCAGTTTACATCATATTGGGGGGCGCGAGAAAAGGGACTATGGCTACACCTTC
TRBV30	TRBJ1-4	.	.	CAWGRSPNEKLFF	TGTGCCTGGGGAAGGTCTCCTAATGAAAAACTGTTTTTT
TRBV6-4	TRBJ1-2	.	.	CASSPDQGAYGYTF	TGTGCCAGCAGCCCCGATCAGGGAGCCTATGGCTACACCTTC
TRBV11-1	TRBJ2-3	few	TRBD2	CASSSGLAGRTDTQYF	TGTGCCAGCAGCTCGGGACTAGCGGGAAGAACAGATACGCAGTATTTT
TRBV5-6	TRBJ2-1	.	TRBD1	CASSLIETGAIREQFF	TGTGCCAGCAGCTTGATCGAGACAGGGGCTATCCGGGAGCAGTTCTTC
TRBV7-9	TRBJ2-1	.	.	CASSLFERNEQFF	TGTGCCAGCAGCTTATTTGAGCGGAATGAGCAGTTCTTC
TRBV27	TRBJ2-7	.	TRBD1	CASSFRQGRQYF	TGTGCCAGCAGTTTCCGACAGGGAAGGCAGTACTTC
TRBV19	TRBJ1-5	.	.	CASSIDRWVGDHQPQHF	TGTGCCAGTAGTATAGATCGGTGGGTAGGGGACCATCAGCCCCAGCATTTT
TRBV5-1	TRBJ1-2	once	TRBD1	CASSRQGLGYTF	TGCGCCAGCAGCCGACAGGGACTTGGCTACACCTTC
TRBV7-3	TRBJ1-5	.	.	CASSIRGDQPQHF	TGTGCCAGCAGCATAAGGGGTGATCAGCCCCAGCATTTT
TRBV2	TRBJ1-1	few	.	CASSETFPRAFF	TGTGCCAGCAGTGAAACCTTCCCGCGGGCTTTCTTT
TRBV6-1	TRBJ1-5	.	.	CASRGYSNQPQHF	TGTGCCAGCAGGGGTTATAGCAATCAGCCCCAGCATTTT
TRBV5-6	TRBJ2-1	many	TRBD2	CASSFAGVEQFF	TGTGCCAGCAGCTTTGCGGGAGTTGAGCAGTTCTTC
TRBV5-1	TRBJ2-7	.	TRBD2	CASSRTSGSKYEQYF	TGCGCCAGCAGCCGAACCAGCGGGAGTAAGTACGAGCAGTACTTC
TRBV2	TRBJ2-7	few	.	CASGSGVPYEQYF	TGTGCCAGCGGCAGCGGTGTCCCCTACGAGCAGTACTTC
TRBV7-9	TRBJ2-1	.	TRBD2	CASSSGLAVSYNEQFF	TGTGCCAGCAGCTCCGGACTAGCGGTATCCTACAATGAGCAGTTCTTC
TRBV6-5	TRBJ2-5	once	.	CASTTDRSEEYF	TGTGCCAGCACAACAGATCGGTCCGAGGAGTACTTC